This TCR beta chain was captured in a study of blood T cell repertoires in COVID-19. The wider study: Researchers got acute and convalescent COVID-19 samples from the United States, Italy and Spain.

V was trimmed by 0 bases and J by 3 bases, leaving 19 bases between them. Germline V CDR1 and CDR2: SGDLS, YYNGEE. This CDR3 comprises 18 residues. As processed by the authors: Amplification of reference gene primers was used by the study to estimate nucleated cell counts. Generated by immunoSEQ multiplex PCR, the TCRdb table keeps only in-frame clones and is missing some. V, J and clone size are those of that table, while D and trimming were read from the DNA. The data hold 130,000 or so clones, with around 86% observed a single time. This TCR was recovered from a man aged 35-49 years with acute or convalescent COVID-19. The chain has TRBV9 and TRBJ1-3; possible D gene TRBD1, 5 bases. The sequencing sample was made of peripheral blood. The CDR3 region has the DNA TGTGCCAGCAGCGTAGCTACTGGATGGCAGGGAGGTGGAAACACCATATATTTT. Translated, it gives CASSVATGWQGGGNTIYF.